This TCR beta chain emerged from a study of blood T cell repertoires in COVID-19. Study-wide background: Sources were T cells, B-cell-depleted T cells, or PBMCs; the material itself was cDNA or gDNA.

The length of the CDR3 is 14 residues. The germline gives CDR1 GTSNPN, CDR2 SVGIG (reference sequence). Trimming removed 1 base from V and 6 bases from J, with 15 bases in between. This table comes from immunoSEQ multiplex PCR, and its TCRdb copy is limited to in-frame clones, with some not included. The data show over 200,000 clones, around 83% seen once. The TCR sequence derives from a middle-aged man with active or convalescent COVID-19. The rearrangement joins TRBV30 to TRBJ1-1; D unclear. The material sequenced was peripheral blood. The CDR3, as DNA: TGTGCCTGGAGTGAGCCCCCCAGGATCTCTGAAGCTTTCTTT. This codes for CAWSEPPRISEAFF.